These 27 T cell receptor beta chains came from one sample sequenced in a study of T cells after yellow fever vaccination. Using its own MiXCR run on the 5' RACE reads, TCRdb lists one record per CDR3 protein. The data contain about 210,000 distinct CDR3 sequences, approximately 6.3% of them singletons. This specimen consisted of CD4+ T cells sorted from PBMCs, obtained on the day of the yellow fever booster vaccination. These receptors all stem from a man aged 25-45 years who received the YFV17D yellow fever vaccine.

The chain joins TRBV20-1 to TRBJ2-1; 11 nucleotides line up with TRBD2. This CDR3 region has 15 residues. CDR1 and CDR2 from the germline V gene are DFQATT and SNEGSKA (reference sequence). The ends lost 1 base at V and 7 bases at J; junction bases unmatched: 6. Written as DNA, the CDR3 is TGCAGTGCTAGAGGTAGACTAGCGGGAAGGAATGAGCAGTTCTTC. Its protein is CSARGRLAGRNEQFF.

This clonotype showed up just a few times. The rearrangement links TRBV11-2 to TRBJ2-6; 9 positions match TRBD2. Germline V gives CDR1 SGHAT, CDR2 FQNNGV. The CDR3 length is 19 residues. With 5 bases clipped from V and 0 bases from J, the junction kept 11 bases outside the gene matches. CDR3 protein: CASSPRREGLISGANVLTF. The DNA for the CDR3 is TGTGCCAGCAGCCCACGGCGGGAGGGCCTTATCTCTGGGGCCAACGTCCTGACTTTC.

The genes are TRBV6-5 and TRBJ2-7; D unclear. Germline V gives CDR1 MNHEY, CDR2 SVGAGI. CDR3 size: 14 residues. V lost 1 base and J lost 3, with 10 bases in between. CDR3 residues: CASSYLGGSYEQYF. CDR3 in DNA: TGTGCCAGCAGTTACTTGGGCGGAAGCTACGAGCAGTACTTC.

This clonotype was counted only a few times. The chain joins TRBV27 to TRBJ2-3; 12 bases match TRBD2. This CDR3 region has 21 residues. With V trimmed by 3 bases and J by 2 bases, 18 bases remained unmatched. Germline CDR1 MNHEY, CDR2 SMNVEV (reference sequence). The CDR3 nucleotides are TGTGCCAGCAGTTTGCCGCGTCGGGGGCAGGGGACTAGCGGGTACACAGATACGCAGTATTTT. It yields the protein CASSLPRRGQGTSGYTDTQYF.

In its sample, this clonotype was seen a few times. V gene TRBV20-1 combines with J gene TRBJ2-7; D not certain. The germline V gene has CDR1 DFQATT and CDR2 SNEGSKA (reference sequence). The CDR3 extends over 12 amino acids. Trimming left V 0 bases short and J 5 bases short, with 8 bases between. CDR3 region: CSARENSNEQYF. The CDR3 DNA is TGCAGTGCTAGAGAGAACAGCAACGAGCAGTACTTC.

The chain employs TRBV20-1 and TRBJ2-1; 8 bases fit TRBD2. The germline V gene has CDR1 DFQATT and CDR2 SNEGSKA (reference sequence). The CDR3 covers 13 residues. Germline trimming cut 5 bases from V and 3 bases from J; bases unmatched to any gene: 3. The CDR3 here is CSAPGLVYNEQFF. CDR3 sequence (DNA): TGCAGTGCTCCGGGACTAGTCTACAATGAGCAGTTCTTC.

This clonotype occurred a few times. V and J are TRBV29-1 and TRBJ2-2, with TRBD1 matching 8 bases. CDR3 length: 16 amino acids. The trim removed 6 bases at V and 4 bases at J, leaving 13 bases unmatched. Germline V lookup: CDR1 SQVTM, CDR2 ANQGSEA. CDR3 residues: CSVNPGQVWGTGELFF. CDR3 in DNA: TGCAGCGTGAACCCGGGACAGGTGTGGGGCACCGGGGAGCTGTTTTTT.

This clonotype was observed a few times. The chain joins TRBV20-1 to TRBJ1-6; TRBD1 matches 8 bases. The germline gives CDR1 DFQATT, CDR2 SNEGSKA (reference sequence). The CDR3 is made up of 13 amino acids. V lost 4 bases to trimming and J lost 10 bases; unmatched junction nucleotides: 6. CDR3 sequence reads: CSATDRGNSPLHF. The CDR3 DNA follows: TGCAGTGCTACCGACAGGGGCAACTCACCCCTCCACTTT.

A few counts support this clonotype. The chain has TRBV6-1 and TRBJ1-6; a possible D gene is TRBD1 (6 bases). The germline V gene encodes CDR1 MNHNS and CDR2 SASEGT. The ends were cut back, 1 base at V and 14 bases at J, with 18 bases in the middle. There are 15 residues in the CDR3. The CDR3 reads CASSEGGGPSSALHF. The CDR3 bases are TGTGCCAGCAGTGAAGGGGGGGGGCCCTCTTCGGCCCTCCACTTT.

The chain uses TRBV12-3 or TRBV12-4 and TRBJ2-2; D not resolved. V lost 2 bases to trimming and J lost 0 bases, with 10 bases between them. The CDR3 runs 16 residues. In DNA, the CDR3 is TGTGCCAGCAGTTTAAAGGGTAGTGCGAACACCGGGGAGCTGTTTTTT. It encodes CASSLKGSANTGELFF.

This clonotype was picked up a small number of times. The V gene is TRBV11-2, the J gene TRBJ2-2, with D possibly TRBD1 on 5 matching bases. Trimming cost V 1 base and J 0 bases, with 12 bases left between them. The CDR3 is 17 residues long. CDR1 SGHAT and CDR2 FQNNGV come from the germline V gene. The CDR3 here is CASSLVVRAPNTGELFF. For the CDR3, the DNA is TGTGCCAGCAGCTTAGTTGTCAGGGCGCCGAACACCGGGGAGCTGTTTTTT.

This clonotype was picked up many times. The chain is built from TRBV5-1 and TRBJ2-7, with D possibly being TRBD1 (5 bases). The CDR3 extends over 14 amino acids. With 5 bases removed from V and 2 bases from J, the gap between germline ends came to 14 bases. Germline V lookup: CDR1 SGHRS, CDR2 YFSETQ. For the CDR3, the DNA is TGCGCCAGCAGAGAGACAGATCAGACCTACGAGCAGTACTTC. Translating it yields CASRETDQTYEQYF.

This clonotype was seen many times. This chain joins TRBV7-6 and TRBJ2-7; 8 bases line up with TRBD1. Trimming removed 1 base from V and 4 bases from J; junction bases left unmatched: 6. CDR1 SGHVS and CDR2 FNYEAQ come from the germline V gene. The CDR3 loop spans 15 amino acids. This CDR3 is CASSLEDRGSYEQYF. CDR3 bases: TGTGCCAGCAGCTTAGAAGACAGGGGTTCGTACGAGCAGTACTTC.

The rearrangement uses TRBV24-1 and TRBJ2-5; D is undetermined. Germline lookup yields CDR1 KGHDR and CDR2 SFDVKD. Trimming removed 1 base from V and 7 bases from J, with 12 bases in between. This CDR3 contains 14 residues. This CDR3 reads CATSDLTPTGTQYF. The CDR3 DNA reads TGTGCCACCAGTGATTTAACCCCTACGGGGACCCAGTACTTC.

This chain connects TRBV14 to TRBJ2-1, with TRBD2 matching over 7 bases. This CDR3 has 14 amino acids. CDR1 is SGHDN, CDR2 FVKESK, per germline. Losses at the gene ends were 4 bases for V and 2 bases for J; bases not matched to a gene: 2. This CDR3 reads CASSPAGAYNEQFF. The DNA of the CDR3 is TGTGCCAGCAGCCCTGCGGGGGCCTACAATGAGCAGTTCTTC.

This clonotype appeared many times. V gene TRBV7-9 combines with J gene TRBJ2-5; D uncertain. The V end lost 7 bases, the J end lost 5 bases, and 11 bases lay between the germline ends. This CDR3 has 12 amino acids. CDR1 is SEHNR, CDR2 FQNEAQ, per germline (reference sequence). The CDR3 sequence is CASTTYGETQYF. Written as DNA, the CDR3 is TGTGCCAGCACCACCTACGGTGAGACCCAGTACTTC.

The J gene is TRBJ2-3, the V gene TRBV7-6, with 10 positions matching TRBD1. Germline V CDR1 and CDR2: SGHVS, FNYEAQ. V trimming: 4 bases; J trimming: 6 bases; junction bases outside the gene matches: 4. The CDR3 is 14 amino acids. DNA of the CDR3: TGTGCCAGCAGCTCGCCGGGACAGGGGGATACGCAGTATTTT. It translates to CASSSPGQGDTQYF.

This clonotype was detected many times. The CDR3 DNA is TGTGCCACCAGAGGGGCGGGAGGTCACCTGATAAAAAATGAGCAGTTCTTC. Translation gives CATRGAGGHLIKNEQFF. The chain joins TRBV10-3 to TRBJ2-1; 8 bases are a match to TRBD2. CDR3 size: 17 residues. Looked up from germline, CDR1 is ENHRY and CDR2 is SYGVKD. Trimming at V came to 10 bases and at J to 7 bases, leaving 21 bases not matched to a gene.

The rearrangement joins TRBV5-6 to TRBJ2-7; TRBD1 might be the D (5 bases). This CDR3 is built from 12 residues. Germline V gene sequence: CDR1 SGHDT, CDR2 YYEEEE. V shed 2 bases and J shed 12 bases, with 15 bases lying between them. The CDR3 protein is CASSFATALWYF. CDR3 DNA sequence: TGTGCCAGCAGCTTTGCGACAGCACTGTGGTACTTC.

The chain couples TRBV4-3 to TRBJ2-2, with D perhaps TRBD1 or TRBD2 (7 bases each). The CDR3 is made up of 17 amino acids. Trimming took 3 bases from V and 4 from J, leaving 18 bases between them. Germline loops: CDR1 LGHNA, CDR2 YSLEER. The chain's CDR3 is CASSHQGGAGPTGELFF. In nucleotides, the CDR3 is TGCGCCAGCAGCCACCAGGGGGGAGCGGGACCCACCGGGGAGCTGTTTTTT.

This clonotype was seen repeatedly, ten times or more. This chain links TRBV5-1 with TRBJ2-7; the D gene is possibly TRBD1 (6 bases). The CDR3 runs 13 residues. With 4 bases removed from V and 2 bases from J, the gap between germline ends came to 10 bases. Per germline, CDR1 SGHRS and CDR2 YFSETQ. CDR3: CASSPDRTYEQYF. The CDR3 bases are TGCGCCAGCAGCCCCGACAGGACCTACGAGCAGTACTTC.

This chain connects TRBV19 to TRBJ1-6, with D tentatively TRBD1 (5 bases). Germline CDR1 is LNHDA and CDR2 is SQIVND (reference sequence). The CDR3 loop spans 13 amino acids. V lost 8 bases to trimming and J lost 7 bases, with 12 bases between them. CDR3 in DNA: TGTGCCAGTCAAGACAGCCGGAATTCACCCCTCCACTTT. Its protein product is CASQDSRNSPLHF.

This clonotype has ten or more counts. V gene TRBV12-3 or TRBV12-4 combines with J gene TRBJ2-1; TRBD2 matches 10 bases. Germline trimming cut 4 bases from V and 7 bases from J; bases unmatched to any gene: 13. The CDR3 is 17 residues long. The CDR3 coding sequence is TGTGCCAGCAGTTATAGGCTAGCGGGAGTTTCTGGGAATGAGCAGTTCTTC. This translates into CASSYRLAGVSGNEQFF.

This clonotype was detected a few times. V is TRBV29-1 and J is TRBJ1-1; 7 bases line up with TRBD1. CDR3 length: 12 amino acids. CDR1 SQVTM and CDR2 ANQGSEA come from the germline V gene. Trimming took 8 bases from V and 4 from J; bases not matched to a gene: 7. CDR3 nucleotides: TGCAGCATAAACAGGGGTGGCACTGAAGCTTTCTTT. Protein: CSINRGGTEAFF. Supplemented by reference TRBV29-1 and TRBJ1-1, the full variable domain reads SAVISQKPSRDICQRGTSLTIQCQVDSQVTMMFWYRQQPGQSLTLIATANQGSEATYESGFVIDKFPISRPNLTFSTLTVSNMSPEDSSIYLCSINRGGTEAFFGQGTRLTVV.

V is TRBV5-4 and J is TRBJ2-5; 7 bases map to TRBD1. Germline V gene lookup returns CDR1 SGHNT and CDR2 YYREEE (reference sequence). Trimming took 3 bases from V and 1 from J; bases not matched to a gene: 3. The length of the CDR3 is 14 residues. The CDR3 coding sequence is TGTGCCAGCAGCTCACAGGGGACCCAAGAGACCCAGTACTTC. This translates into CASSSQGTQETQYF.

The V call is TRBV6-9, the J call TRBJ2-7; no clear D gene. Deletions cut 7 bases from V and 2 bases from J, with 12 bases between. Germline CDR1 and CDR2: MNHGY and SVAAGI. CDR3 size: 13 residues. The CDR3 region is CASNPGPTYEQYF. The CDR3 bases are TGTGCCAGCAACCCAGGCCCAACCTACGAGCAGTACTTC.

J is TRBJ2-3 and V is TRBV4-1, with 8 positions matching TRBD2. The V gene end was trimmed by 2 bases and the J gene end by 8 bases; junction bases not matched to a gene: 24. The CDR3 loop spans 20 amino acids. Germline CDR1 and CDR2: MGHRA and YSYEKL. CDR3: CASSQTSTESGRASPATQYF. The CDR3 DNA sequence: TGCGCCAGCAGCCAAACGAGTACCGAAAGCGGGAGAGCATCCCCCGCTACGCAGTATTTT.